This TCR beta chain was obtained from a study of long-term antiretroviral therapy in people with HIV. This CDR3 is built from 18 residues. Looked up from germline, CDR1 is SGHVS and CDR2 is FNYEAQ. J was trimmed by 6 bases and V by 1 base; bases with no gene match: 10. The libraries were made with immunoSEQ v3.0 at survey level. Sequencing targeted 40,000-50,000 T-cell genomes per sample. The table came from immunoSEQ multiplex PCR; TCRdb's copy has only in-frame clones and leaves some out. The data show around 25,000 clones, 86% seen once. For each donor, at least one pre-ART and at least two post-ART PBMC samples were available.

The source material was unsorted PBMCs, sampled 1.9 years after starting antiretroviral therapy. The origin of this receptor is a woman between 25 and 40 years old with HIV. The V call is TRBV7-6, the J call TRBJ1-6; 9 positions match TRBD1. CDR3 sequence: CASSLVGGTGRINSPLHF. CDR3 DNA sequence: TGTGCCAGCAGCTTAGTAGGGGGGACAGGGAGGATTAATTCACCCCTCCACTTT.